This T cell receptor (beta chain) was captured by sequencing in a study of cytomegalovirus exposure and HLA in healthy donors. A multiplex PCR was run with 60 Vbeta primers and 13 Jbeta primers. Assay: immunoSEQ multiplex PCR; the TCRdb copy retains only in-frame clones and omits some. Its table lists about 41,000 clones. CDR3 length equals 16 residues. V gave up 6 bases and J gave up 3 bases; unmatched junction bases: 11. Germline lookup yields CDR1 MGHRA and CDR2 YSYEKL. The source of this sequence is a man aged 30-40 years in good health and CMV-seronegative. The sequenced material came from PBMCs. The chain couples TRBV4-1 to TRBJ2-1; 7 bases line up with TRBD1. The CDR3 loop is CASRPQGERDYNEQFF. The CDR3 nucleotides read TGCGCCAGCAGGCCGCAGGGGGAAAGGGACTACAATGAGCAGTTCTTC.